A selection of T cell receptor beta chains follows, all from one sample in a study of shared clonotypes between healthy human individuals. Only in-frame clones appear in the TCRdb table, and some are missing; sequencing was by immunoSEQ multiplex PCR. The table includes about 680,000 clones, around 92% detected once. Sequencing was performed on naive CD8+ T cells sorted from blood. Every receptor here comes from a man in his thirties or forties in good health. Each CDR3 is given with its conserved first and last residue. The order of the fields is V gene, J gene, D gene, clone size, CDR3 protein, CDR3 DNA. D genes are given only for firm matches. Rows may omit the clone size; those that give it use once, few, many or a size class.

TRBV6-5	TRBJ1-1	TRBD1	NA	CASSAGQGNTEAFF	TGTGCCAGCAGTGCCGGACAGGGGAACACTGAAGCTTTCTTT
TRBV4-1	TRBJ2-2	TRBD2	once	CASSQDLGSGRRETGELFF	TGCGCCAGCAGCCAAGATCTTGGTAGCGGGAGAAGGGAGACCGGGGAGCTGTTTTTT
TRBV15	TRBJ2-6	NA	few	CATSRDRGSGANVLTF	TGTGCCACCAGCAGAGATAGGGGGAGTGGGGCCAACGTCCTGACTTTC
TRBV7-9	TRBJ1-5	NA	NA	CASSFSEVGQPQHF	TGTGCCAGCAGCTTCTCAGAGGTGGGTCAGCCCCAGCATTTT
TRBV4-2	TRBJ2-1	NA	few	CASSQDQWIEQFF	TGTGCCAGCAGCCAAGATCAGTGGATTGAGCAGTTCTTC
TRBV28	TRBJ2-1	NA	NA	CGVQDEDNPYNEQFF	TGTGGAGTGCAGGATGAGGACAACCCCTACAATGAGCAGTTCTTC
TRBV5-1	TRBJ2-7	NA	NA	CASSLSYNSYEQYF	TGCGCCAGCAGCCTGAGCTACAACTCCTACGAGCAGTACTTC
TRBV30	TRBJ1-1	NA	once	CAWSVEGETEAFF	TGTGCCTGGAGTGTAGAGGGGGAGACTGAAGCTTTCTTT
TRBV7-2	TRBJ2-7	NA	NA	CASRPLLSSYEQYF	TGTGCCAGCAGGCCCCTTCTCTCCTCCTACGAGCAGTACTTC
TRBV28	TRBJ1-2	TRBD1	NA	CASSFPRRDRGDYGYTF	TGTGCCAGCAGTTTCCCCCGCCGCGACAGGGGGGACTATGGCTACACCTTC
TRBV29-1	TRBJ1-2	NA	once	CSVSGTLGDSDYGYTF	TGCAGCGTCAGTGGTACTTTGGGGGATTCAGACTATGGCTACACCTTC
TRBV28	TRBJ2-2	NA	once	CASSLRAYTGELFF	TGTGCCAGCAGTTTAAGGGCTTACACCGGGGAGCTGTTTTTT
TRBV7-8	TRBJ2-7	NA	NA	CASSFEVKRKSSYEQYF	TGTGCCAGCAGCTTTGAAGTGAAGCGGAAGAGCTCCTACGAGCAGTACTTC
TRBV28	TRBJ2-5	NA	NA	CASSLKEGWIQETQYF	TGTGCCAGCAGTTTAAAAGAGGGCTGGATACAAGAGACCCAGTACTTC
TRBV11-2	TRBJ2-3	NA	NA	CASSLAVVDSIENTQYF	TGTGCCAGCAGCTTAGCTGTAGTAGACTCGATCGAGAACACGCAGTATTTT
TRBV4-3	TRBJ2-1	TRBD2	NA	CASSQGTSGSSYNEQFF	TGCGCCAGCAGCCAAGGGACTAGCGGGAGCTCCTACAATGAGCAGTTCTTC
TRBV7-9	TRBJ2-7	TRBD1	once	CASSQRDGQGFPYEQYF	TGTGCCAGCAGTCAGCGAGATGGACAGGGGTTTCCCTACGAGCAGTACTTC
TRBV5-5	TRBJ2-1	NA	NA	CASSFGTGAYNEQFF	TGTGCCAGCAGCTTCGGAACGGGGGCTTACAATGAGCAGTTCTTC
TRBV27	TRBJ1-1	NA	NA	CASSFDKKNTEAFF	TGTGCCAGCAGTTTTGACAAAAAGAACACTGAAGCTTTCTTT
TRBV12-5	TRBJ2-1	NA	NA	CASGTGYNEQFF	TGTGCTAGTGGCACAGGCTACAATGAGCAGTTCTTC
TRBV10-1	TRBJ2-1	TRBD1	NA	CASSAGTGRYNEQFF	TGCGCCAGCAGTGCCGGGACAGGGCGCTACAATGAGCAGTTCTTC
TRBV6-1	TRBJ2-7	NA	NA	CASSDYLAGSYEQYF	TGTGCCAGCAGTGACTATCTTGCAGGCAGCTACGAGCAGTACTTC
TRBV6-5	TRBJ2-3	NA	NA	CASSPSTSDTDTQYF	TGTGCCAGCAGCCCCTCCACTAGTGATACAGATACGCAGTATTTT
TRBV2	TRBJ2-5	NA	few	CASSEGDSWETQYF	TGTGCCAGCAGTGAAGGAGACAGTTGGGAGACCCAGTACTTC
TRBV10-3	TRBJ1-2	NA	few	CAISEGGTALYYGYTF	TGTGCCATCAGTGAGGGCGGGACGGCCTTATACTATGGCTACACCTTC
TRBV5-5	TRBJ1-2	TRBD1	NA	CASSFAGGPDYGYTF	TGTGCCAGCAGCTTTGCAGGGGGCCCTGACTATGGCTACACCTTC
TRBV27	TRBJ2-5	TRBD2	NA	CASSSPGGAGEFVGTQYF	TGTGCCAGCAGTTCTCCCGGGGGGGCAGGGGAGTTTGTTGGGACCCAGTACTTC
TRBV7-2	TRBJ1-1	NA	few	CASSFAGRTVNTEAFF	TGTGCCAGCAGCTTTGCGGGACGTACCGTGAACACTGAAGCTTTCTTT
TRBV7-9	TRBJ2-7	TRBD1	NA	CASSLRGQAVVDEQYF	TGTGCCAGCAGCTTAAGGGGACAGGCCGTCGTAGACGAGCAGTACTTC
TRBV6-6	TRBJ2-1	NA	NA	CASSYSDEQFF	TGTGCCAGCAGTTACTCGGATGAGCAGTTCTTC
TRBV28	TRBJ2-7	NA	NA	CASSLSGEGAYEQYF	TGTGCCAGCAGTTTAAGTGGGGAAGGGGCCTACGAGCAGTACTTC
TRBV5-1	TRBJ2-1	TRBD2	NA	CASGSTSGNEQFF	TGCGCCAGCGGATCGACTAGCGGCAATGAGCAGTTCTTC
TRBV13	TRBJ2-5	NA	NA	CASSLVPKETQYF	TGTGCCAGCAGCTTAGTTCCGAAAGAGACCCAGTACTTC
TRBV7-9	TRBJ2-3	TRBD2	NA	CASSQISGSADTQYF	TGTGCCAGCAGCCAGATTAGCGGGTCCGCAGATACGCAGTATTTT
TRBV28	TRBJ2-7	TRBD2	NA	CASARLAGGREQYF	TGTGCCAGCGCAAGACTAGCGGGAGGCCGGGAGCAGTACTTC
TRBV6-1	TRBJ1-5	TRBD1	many	CASSETTGIPQPQHF	TGTGCCAGCAGTGAAACGACAGGGATCCCTCAGCCCCAGCATTTT
TRBV11-2	TRBJ1-1	NA	NA	CASSLVPNRETEAFF	TGTGCCAGCAGCTTAGTGCCAAACAGGGAAACTGAAGCTTTCTTT
TRBV28	TRBJ1-1	NA	NA	CASTWGFTEAFF	TGTGCCAGCACGTGGGGGTTCACTGAAGCTTTCTTT
TRBV9	TRBJ2-5	TRBD2	once	CASSVDPGLGGQETQYF	TGTGCCAGCAGCGTAGACCCGGGACTAGGGGGCCAAGAGACCCAGTACTTC
TRBV5-5	TRBJ1-2	NA	NA	CASSLASGALLYGYTF	TGTGCCAGCAGCTTGGCCTCGGGAGCCCTCCTCTATGGCTACACCTTC
TRBV27	TRBJ2-1	NA	NA	CASSFFAGTNEQFF	TGTGCCAGCAGTTTTTTTGCGGGAACCAATGAGCAGTTCTTC
TRBV10-1	TRBJ2-2	TRBD1	NA	CASSESRQGDTGELFF	TGCGCCAGCAGTGAGTCAAGGCAGGGGGACACCGGGGAGCTGTTTTTT
TRBV7-3	TRBJ2-2	NA	once	CASSRETGELFF	TGTGCCAGCAGCCGGGAAACCGGGGAGCTGTTTTTT
TRBV6-5	TRBJ2-7	NA	NA	CASSVQGRDGEQYF	TGTGCCAGCAGCGTCCAGGGGAGGGACGGCGAGCAGTACTTC
TRBV19	TRBJ2-1	TRBD2	once	CASSISLAGGRIYNEQFF	TGTGCCAGTAGTATCTCACTAGCGGGAGGTCGAATCTACAATGAGCAGTTCTTC
TRBV11-2	TRBJ2-7	NA	NA	CASSLGSLVYEQYF	TGTGCCAGCAGCTTAGGGAGCCTAGTCTACGAGCAGTACTTC